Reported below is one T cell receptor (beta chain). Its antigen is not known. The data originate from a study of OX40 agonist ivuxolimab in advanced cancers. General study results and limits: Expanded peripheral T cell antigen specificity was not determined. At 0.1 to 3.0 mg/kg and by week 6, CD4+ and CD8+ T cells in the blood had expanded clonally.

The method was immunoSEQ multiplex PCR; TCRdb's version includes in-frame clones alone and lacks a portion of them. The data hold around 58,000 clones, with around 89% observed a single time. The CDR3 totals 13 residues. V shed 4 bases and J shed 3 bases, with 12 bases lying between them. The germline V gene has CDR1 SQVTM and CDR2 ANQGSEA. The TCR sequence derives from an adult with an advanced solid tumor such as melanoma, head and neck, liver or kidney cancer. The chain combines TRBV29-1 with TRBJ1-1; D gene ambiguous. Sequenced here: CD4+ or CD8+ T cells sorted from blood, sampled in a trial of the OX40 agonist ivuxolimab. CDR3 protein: CSVALSEDTEAFF. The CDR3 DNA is TGCAGCGTTGCGTTATCAGAGGACACTGAAGCTTTCTTT.